This T cell receptor beta chain was recorded in a study of OX40 agonist ivuxolimab in advanced cancers. General study findings and limits: In the expanded peripheral T cells, antigen specificity was never determined.

The repertoire was sequenced with immunoSEQ multiplex PCR; TCRdb's copy has only in-frame clones and lacks some. The sample lists some 70,000 clones, 85% to 90% occurring once. Notes on this clone: Its matching antigen is unknown.

The CDR3 extends over 15 amino acids. Germline values: CDR1 ENHRY, CDR2 SYGVKD. The V segment lost 6 bases and the J segment 2 bases; nucleotides outside the gene matches: 6. The sample here was CD4+ or CD8+ T cells sorted from blood, taken in a trial of the OX40 agonist ivuxolimab. The J gene is TRBJ2-7, the V gene TRBV10-3; 11 positions agree with TRBD1. The sequence was collected from an adult with an advanced solid tumor such as melanoma, head and neck, liver or kidney cancer. CDR3 nucleotides: TGTGCCATCAGGAAAGGGACAGGGGGAACCTACGAGCAGTACTTC. It codes for CAIRKGTGGTYEQYF.